The TCR beta chain under discussion was sequenced for a study of blood T cell repertoires in COVID-19. About the research overall: Donors in the United States, Italy and Spain gave samples during acute or convalescent COVID-19. T cells, B-cell-depleted T cells, or PBMCs supplied cDNA or gDNA.

Clones were read by immunoSEQ multiplex PCR, and TCRdb kept only the in-frame ones, dropping some. The top ten hold roughly 2.1% of the sample, which has 90,000 to 100,000 clones, about four fifths seen once. The junction had 5 bases not matched to a gene; V was cut back by 4 bases and J by 5 bases. Germline CDR1 and CDR2: MNHEY and SVGAGI. The CDR3 totals 15 residues. Material: peripheral blood. The rearrangement links TRBV6-5 to TRBJ1-4; TRBD1 aligns across 9 bases. This clonotype was obtained from a man aged 65 to 79 with active or convalescent COVID-19. CDR3: CASSSLTGGNEKLFF. The CDR3 DNA reads as TGTGCCAGCAGTTCCTTGACAGGGGGGAATGAAAAACTGTTTTTT.